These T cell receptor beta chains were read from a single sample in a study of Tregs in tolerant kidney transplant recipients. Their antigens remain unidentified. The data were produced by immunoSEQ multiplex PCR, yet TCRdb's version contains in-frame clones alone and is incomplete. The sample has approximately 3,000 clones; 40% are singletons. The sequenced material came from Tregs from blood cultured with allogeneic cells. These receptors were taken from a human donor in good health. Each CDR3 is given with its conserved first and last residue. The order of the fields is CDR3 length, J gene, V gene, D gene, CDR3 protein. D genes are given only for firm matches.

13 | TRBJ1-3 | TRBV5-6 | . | CASSPGRESTIYF
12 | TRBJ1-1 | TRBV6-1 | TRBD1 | CATRQGHTEAFF
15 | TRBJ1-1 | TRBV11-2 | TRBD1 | CASKTGGARHTEAFF
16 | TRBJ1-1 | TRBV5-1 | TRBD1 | CASSLRDRSGSTEAFF
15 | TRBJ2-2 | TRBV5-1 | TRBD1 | CASSARTGNTGELFF
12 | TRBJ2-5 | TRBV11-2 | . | CASSWTGETQYF
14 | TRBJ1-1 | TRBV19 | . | CASRPGQSNTEAFF
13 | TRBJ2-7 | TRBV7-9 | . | CASSRPDRGEQYF
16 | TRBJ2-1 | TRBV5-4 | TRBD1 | CASSFPLGQVVDEQFF
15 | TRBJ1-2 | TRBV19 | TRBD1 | CASSILFRQGHGYTF
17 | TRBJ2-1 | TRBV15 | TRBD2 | CATSRETSGRTYNEQFF